This TCR beta chain was sequenced in a study of T cell responses to AZD1222 COVID-19 vaccine. Profiled with immunoSEQ multiplex PCR; TCRdb holds only in-frame clones, not every one. The sample yields about 93,000 clones, around nine tenths seen once. The CDR3 is 15 amino acids. V shed 10 bases, J shed 3 bases, and the junction held 12 bases outside the gene matches. Germline V gene data show CDR1 as ENHRY and CDR2 as SYGVKD. The rearrangement joins TRBV10-3 to TRBJ2-7; 10 positions match TRBD2. Sequences were derived from peripheral blood, sampled on day 0 of MenACWY control vaccination. The receptor comes from an adult in good health. CDR3 amino acids: CATLAQAGGLYEQYF. The DNA for the CDR3 is TGTGCCACCCTAGCTCAAGCGGGGGGGCTCTACGAGCAGTACTTC.